This T cell receptor beta chain came from a study of blood T cell repertoires in COVID-19. Turning to the study itself: Donors in the United States, Italy and Spain gave samples during acute or convalescent COVID-19. T cells, B-cell-depleted T cells, or PBMCs provided the cDNA or gDNA that served as material.

The CDR3 has 14 amino acids. The V end lost 3 bases, the J end lost 0 bases, and 7 bases lay between the germline ends. Germline CDR1 is SGHRS and CDR2 is YFSETQ. Study processing details: Cell counts per sample came from amplifying reference gene primers. Sequencing used immunoSEQ multiplex PCR; TCRdb keeps in-frame clones, though not all of them. Clone size and V and J calls were adopted from that table, with D and trimming inferred from the DNA. The sample contains about 280,000 clones, about 90% of which appear only once. The rearrangement uses TRBV5-1 and TRBJ2-4, with D hard to call. This TCR derives from a woman between 25 and 40 years old who had recovered from COVID-19. The sequenced sample consisted of peripheral blood. This CDR3 is CASSSKLAKNIQYF. In DNA, the CDR3 is TGCGCCAGCAGCTCTAAACTAGCCAAAAACATTCAGTACTTC.